This T cell receptor beta chain is drawn from a study of cytomegalovirus exposure and HLA in healthy donors. Study at large: Sequencing of approximately 190 million T cells in an earlier analysis found 90 million to 120 million unique TCR beta sequences. Study-wide results and limits: The likely explanation for a cluster of highly shared sequence variants was sequencing artifact.

PCR amplification relied on 60 Vbeta primers (plus 13 Jbeta primers). In the original processing: The count from a later analysis was 65 million to 90 million unique TCR beta chains, some 10 million of them shared. Sequencing was performed with immunoSEQ multiplex PCR; in TCRdb, only in-frame clones are kept and a portion is missing. V and J calls and clone size are those listed in that table; D and trimming were worked out from the DNA. Here the sample spans around 130,000 clones, around 77% being singletons. This CDR3 has 15 amino acids. V lost 5 bases to trimming and J lost 1 base; unmatched junction nucleotides: 8. Germline values: CDR1 MDHEN, CDR2 SYDVKM. Comment on this clone: As yet, its antigen is unknown.

This receptor was obtained from a man aged 50 or older in good health and CMV-seronegative. The sequenced sample consisted of PBMCs. V gene TRBV28 combines with J gene TRBJ2-7; 7 nucleotides align to TRBD2. Here the CDR3 reads CASSSVGRGSYEQYF. The DNA for the CDR3 is TGTGCCAGCAGTAGCGTAGGGAGGGGATCCTACGAGCAGTACTTC.